These T cell receptor beta chains were read from a single sample in a study of T cell responses to AZD1222 COVID-19 vaccine. Sequencing was performed with immunoSEQ multiplex PCR; in TCRdb, only in-frame clones are kept and a portion is missing. The top ten clones hold about an eighth of a sample with 70,000 to 90,000 clones, 80% to 90% of them seen once. The sample in question was peripheral blood, obtained 28 days after the second AZD1222 dose. The receptors here all came from an adult who received the AZD1222 COVID-19 vaccine. Both conserved end residues are part of each CDR3. Each record gives: D gene, J gene, V gene, clone size, CDR3 DNA, CDR3 protein. D genes are given only for firm matches. Clone size is stated in some rows and not others, as once, few, many or a class when expanded.

TRBD2 TRBJ2-1 TRBV7-9 - TGTGCCAGCACCGGAGCGGGATGGTCCTACAATGAGCAGTTCTTC CASTGAGWSYNEQFF
- TRBJ2-5 TRBV5-1 - TGCGCCAGCAACCCGCAAACAGCCTCCCTACTCCAAGAGACCCAGTACTTC CASNPQTASLLQETQYF
TRBD1 TRBJ2-3 TRBV6-2/TRBV6-3 many TGTGCCAGCAGTTACTCGGGACAGGGGGCGGCCACAGATACGCAGTATTTT CASSYSGQGAATDTQYF
TRBD2 TRBJ2-1 TRBV7-9 once TGTGCCAGCAGCACCCTAGCGGGAGTGTCCTACAATGAGCAGTTCTTC CASSTLAGVSYNEQFF
TRBD2 TRBJ2-3 TRBV4-3 once TGCGCCAGCAGCCAAGGTTCTAGCGGGGGACGGGATACGCAGTATTTT CASSQGSSGGRDTQYF
- TRBJ2-7 TRBV7-8 - TGTGCCAGCAGCTTAAACGCCGCTAGCGCCAGCTCCTACGAGCAGTACTTC CASSLNAASASSYEQYF
- TRBJ1-6 TRBV7-9 - TGTGCCAGCAGCTCCAGGACGGGAAATAATTCACCCCTCCACTTT CASSSRTGNNSPLHF
TRBD1 TRBJ1-1 TRBV6-2/TRBV6-3 - TGTGCCAGCAGTTACCCGGGGACAGGGGCTTTTAACACTGAAGCTTTCTTT CASSYPGTGAFNTEAFF
- TRBJ1-5 TRBV18 - TGTGCCAGCTCACGCTACGAACAAAGCAGAGATAATAGCAATCAGCCCCAGCATTTT CASSRYEQSRDNSNQPQHF
- TRBJ2-3 TRBV16 - TGTGCCAGCAGTCGTGGCCCAGATACGCAGTATTTT CASSRGPDTQYF
TRBD1 TRBJ2-1 TRBV18 few TGTGCCAGCTCACGGGACAGCCACAATGAGCAGTTCTTC CASSRDSHNEQFF
TRBD2 TRBJ2-3 TRBV4-2 - TGTGCCAGCAGCCAAGTTTGGGAGCGGGGGGCGGCAGATACGCAGTATTTT CASSQVWERGAADTQYF
- TRBJ2-3 TRBV27 - TGTGCCAGCAGTTTAAGCGGCACAGATACGCAGTATTTT CASSLSGTDTQYF
TRBD1 TRBJ2-2 TRBV7-8 - TGTGCCAGCAGCCCGCAACCGGGACAGGGGAACACCGGGGAGCTGTTTTTT CASSPQPGQGNTGELFF
TRBD2 TRBJ2-7 TRBV28 - TGTGCCAGCAGTTCCATCCTCGGGCGGGAGTTCTACGAGCAGTACTTC CASSSILGREFYEQYF
TRBD1 TRBJ1-4 TRBV6-5 - TGTGCCAGCAGTTATTCGGACAGGGGGGGCGAAAAACTGTTTTTT CASSYSDRGGEKLFF
TRBD1 TRBJ2-3 TRBV7-2 - TGTGCCAGCAGCTTGGGACAGGGTGGTCCTATCACAGATACGCAGTATTTT CASSLGQGGPITDTQYF
- TRBJ1-1 TRBV9 few TGTGCCAGCAGCGGTAGACAGACGAACACTGAAGCTTTCTTT CASSGRQTNTEAFF
- TRBJ2-2 TRBV7-2 - TGTGCCAGCAGCCTCGGGGGTAGGGGGCTTGTCGGGGAGCTGTTTTTT CASSLGGRGLVGELFF
TRBD2 TRBJ2-1 TRBV7-2 once TGTGCCAGCAGCCAAGGACTAGCGGGAGAGGAGCAGTTCTTC CASSQGLAGEEQFF
- TRBJ1-2 TRBV7-9 - TGTGCCAGCAGCGACACTGGGGCGGGGTTGTTTTATGGCTACACCTTC CASSDTGAGLFYGYTF